These 6 T cell receptor beta chains share one sample of origin, sequenced in a study of CD8+ T cells in alopecia areata. Investigators isolated RNA and reverse transcribed it into cDNA to act as the sequencing template. TCRdb keeps only in-frame clones here, not all; method: immunoSEQ multiplex PCR. The table includes about 180,000 clones, roughly 60% detected once. The sample in question was CD4+ T cells sorted from blood, obtained at week 0. Receptor source: a human donor with alopecia areata.

The rearrangement joins TRBV6-7 to TRBJ2-7, with TRBD1 matching 8 bases. TRBV6-7 is assigned to the ORF class and has an uncertain function. The length of the CDR3 is 16 residues. V gave up 5 bases and J gave up 2 bases; unmatched junction bases: 11. CDR3 bases: TGTGCCAGCAGTCCCAGAGGACAGGGAGATCCCTACGAGCAGTACTTC. Protein product: CASSPRGQGDPYEQYF.

The CDR3 region has the DNA TGTGCCTGGAACAGAGTAAAGAACACTGAAGCTTTCTTT. This gives the protein CAWNRVKNTEAFF. This chain uses TRBV30 with TRBJ1-1; D is undetermined. The CDR3 is 13 amino acids. Trimming pared 4 bases from V and 1 base from J, leaving 10 bases between. Per germline, CDR1 GTSNPN and CDR2 SVGIG (reference sequence).

This clone was counted a single time. The chain employs TRBV29-1 and TRBJ1-2; D is undetermined. In germline, CDR1 is SQVTM, CDR2 ANQGSEA. V shed 3 bases and J shed 3 bases, with 11 bases lying between them. The CDR3 runs to 13 residues. The CDR3 DNA is TGCAGCGTTGAGGCCGGTGTGGACTATGGCTACACCTTC. Amino acids: CSVEAGVDYGYTF.

The genes are TRBV2 and TRBJ2-2; 8 bases map to TRBD2. This CDR3 spans 15 amino acids. Germline assignment: CDR1 SNHLY and CDR2 FYNNEI. V trimming: 6 bases; J trimming: 3 bases; junction bases outside the gene matches: 6. CDR3 in DNA: TGTGCCAGCAGGCTTGGCGGGGGGTACACCGGGGAGCTGTTTTTT. It specifies CASRLGGGYTGELFF.

This chain connects TRBV5-1 to TRBJ1-2, with D possibly TRBD1 on 6 matching bases. V was trimmed by 3 bases and J by 7 bases, leaving 16 bases between them. Germline CDR1 reads SGHRS; CDR2 reads YFSETQ. The CDR3 extends over 14 amino acids. The CDR3 sequence is CASSSSDRPGGYTF. CDR3 bases: TGCGCCAGCAGCTCCAGTGACAGGCCTGGTGGCTACACCTTC. The full variable domain, rest sourced from reference TRBV5-1 and TRBJ1-2, is KAGVTQTPRYLIKTRGQQVTLSCSPISGHRSVSWYQQTPGQGLQFLFEYFSETQRNKGNFPGRFSGRQFSNSRSEMNVSTLELGDSALYLCASSSSDRPGGYTFGSGTRLTVV.

J is TRBJ2-1 and V is TRBV5-6; possibly TRBD2 for D (5 bases). The CDR3 runs to 15 residues. V lost 1 base and J 2 bases, leaving 10 bases between the germline ends. Germline V gene lookup returns CDR1 SGHDT and CDR2 YYEEEE. This CDR3 reads CASSLYRGTYNEQFF. DNA of the CDR3: TGTGCCAGCAGCTTGTATCGGGGTACCTACAATGAGCAGTTCTTC.